This passage covers 13 T cell receptor beta chains from one sample sequenced in a study of cytomegalovirus exposure and HLA in healthy donors. This PCR relied on a set of 60 Vbeta primers and 13 Jbeta primers. Method: immunoSEQ multiplex PCR; TCRdb's copy keeps in-frame clones and lacks some. The data show 160,000 or so clones, approximately 80% seen once. Sequenced input: PBMCs. The source of these receptors is a man aged 25 to 40 in good health and CMV-seronegative.

The chain employs TRBV5-1 and TRBJ2-5, with D tentatively TRBD1 (6 bases). The CDR3 length is 15 residues. The germline V gene encodes CDR1 SGHRS and CDR2 YFSETQ. The ends were cut back, 4 bases at V and 1 base at J, with 14 bases in the middle. The CDR3, as DNA: TGCGCCAGCAGCAAAAACAGGGAATTCCAAGAGACCCAGTACTTC. Translation: CASSKNREFQETQYF. The full variable domain, with the rest looked up from reference TRBV5-1 and TRBJ2-5, is KAGVTQTPRYLIKTRGQQVTLSCSPISGHRSVSWYQQTPGQGLQFLFEYFSETQRNKGNFPGRFSGRQFSNSRSEMNVSTLELGDSALYLCASSKNREFQETQYFGPGTRLLVL.

This clone was counted once. This sequence joins TRBV10-3 and TRBJ2-7; 8 bases align to TRBD2. In germline, CDR1 is ENHRY, CDR2 SYGVKD. This CDR3 spans 15 amino acids. V lost 3 bases and J lost 1; bases outside the gene matches: 5. The CDR3 coding sequence is TGTGCCATCAGTGATCGTAGCGGGGCTTCCTACGAGCAGTACTTC. Protein product: CAISDRSGASYEQYF.

This clone has more than one count but fewer than ten. This chain links TRBV30 with TRBJ2-3, with D maybe TRBD1 (6 bases). The germline V and J ends were trimmed by 3 bases and 3 bases, with 22 bases remaining between them. This CDR3 spans 17 amino acids. CDR1 and CDR2 (germline): GTSNPN, SVGIG (reference sequence). This CDR3 reads CAWSDGWAERGTDTQYF. In DNA form, the CDR3 reads TGTGCCTGGAGCGACGGATGGGCGGAGAGGGGGACAGATACGCAGTATTTT.

CDR3 sequence: CASSVTGALNTGELFF. The CDR3 DNA reads TGCGCCAGCAGCGTTACAGGGGCCTTGAACACCGGGGAGCTGTTTTTT. The rearrangement joins TRBV5-1 to TRBJ2-2, with 7 bases fitting TRBD1. This CDR3 is 16 amino acids long. CDR1 SGHRS and CDR2 YFSETQ come from the germline V gene. J was trimmed by 1 base and V by 4 bases; bases with no gene match: 7.

V usage is TRBV7-9 and J usage is TRBJ1-4, with 8 bases lining up with TRBD1. The germline V gene has CDR1 SEHNR and CDR2 FQNEAQ (reference sequence). The CDR3 has 16 amino acids. The V segment lost 3 bases and the J segment 0 bases; nucleotides outside the gene matches: 3. CDR3 DNA sequence: TGTGCCAGCAGCTTGACAGGGGCCACAACTAATGAAAAACTGTTTTTT. It translates to CASSLTGATTNEKLFF.

V is TRBV4-1 and J is TRBJ2-7, with a possible D match to TRBD2 (5 bases). The CDR3 is 15 amino acids. Trimming removed 1 base from V and 4 bases from J, with 14 bases in between. Germline V gene lookup returns CDR1 MGHRA and CDR2 YSYEKL. The CDR3 DNA reads as TGCGCCAGCAGCCAAGGGATAGAGGGATTGTACGAGCAGTACTTC. It translates to CASSQGIEGLYEQYF.

This clone was counted between two and nine times. The rearrangement links TRBV25-1 to TRBJ2-7, with TRBD1 identical over 11 bases. Germline V gene sequence: CDR1 MGHDK, CDR2 SYGVNS. The CDR3 sequence is 15 residues long. V was pared by 2 bases and J by 2 bases, with 2 bases of the junction left unmatched. The CDR3 nucleotides read TGTGCCAGCAGTGAAGGGACAGGGGGTCCCTACGAGCAGTACTTC. Residues: CASSEGTGGPYEQYF.

The chain has TRBV6-5 and TRBJ1-5; 8 bases are shared with TRBD1. The germline gives CDR1 MNHEY, CDR2 SVGAGI. V gave up 6 bases and J gave up 5 bases; unmatched junction bases: 9. The CDR3 consists of 15 residues. CDR3 nucleotides: TGTGCCAGCAGCTCCTCCAGGGGGCTAGATCAGCCCCAGCATTTT. This sequence encodes CASSSSRGLDQPQHF.

V is TRBV5-5 and J is TRBJ2-3; 7 bases align to TRBD1. Trimming cost V 5 bases and J 5 bases; bases outside gene matches: 2. The CDR3 is made up of 12 amino acids. Per the germline V gene, CDR1 is SGHKS and CDR2 is YYEKEE (reference sequence). The CDR3 sequence: CASSTGVDTQYF. CDR3 bases: TGTGCCAGCAGTACAGGGGTAGATACGCAGTATTTT.

The chain has TRBV5-5 and TRBJ2-2; TRBD2 agrees at 8 bases. From germline, CDR1 is SGHKS and CDR2 YYEKEE (reference sequence). This CDR3 contains 16 residues. J lost 1 base, V lost 4 bases, and 6 bases had no gene match. CDR3 coding DNA: TGTGCCAGCAGCCCGCCGAGCGGGGGGAACACCGGGGAGCTGTTTTTT. Translating it yields CASSPPSGGNTGELFF.

V usage is TRBV5-1 and J usage is TRBJ1-3; possibly TRBD1 for D (6 bases). Trimming pared 4 bases from V and 0 bases from J, leaving 8 bases between. CDR3 length: 14 residues. CDR1 and CDR2 from the germline V gene are SGHRS and YFSETQ. The CDR3 nucleotides read TGCGCCAGCAGCAAGGGGGTCTCTGGAAACACCATATATTTT. This gives the protein CASSKGVSGNTIYF.

The chain carries TRBV7-9 and TRBJ1-1; the D gene is possibly TRBD1 (5 bases). The V gene's germline CDR1 is SEHNR and CDR2 FQNEAQ (reference sequence). V dropped 1 base and J dropped 4 bases, with 7 bases sitting between them. This CDR3 has 13 amino acids. CDR3 protein: CASSLEGATEAFF. DNA of the CDR3: TGTGCCAGCAGCTTAGAAGGGGCCACTGAAGCTTTCTTT.

The CDR3 DNA sequence: TGTGCCAGCAGGGGAGGGACAGGGCGGGTAGCCCAAGAGACCCAGTACTTC. The encoded protein is CASRGGTGRVAQETQYF. V gene TRBV7-2 combines with J gene TRBJ2-5, with 9 bases lining up with TRBD1. The CDR3 consists of 17 residues. The junction had 12 bases not matched to a gene; V was cut back by 6 bases and J by 1 base. Germline V gene lookup returns CDR1 SGHTA and CDR2 FQGNSA.